This TCR beta chain came from a study of T cells in Graves' hyperthyroidism and ophthalmopathy. Study results and limitations: Through a model of 13 V-J features, ophthalmopathy was separated from stable hyperthyroidism. The blood repertoire included most of the expanded thyroid clonotypes above 0.001.

Researchers amplified the TCR beta CDR3 regions from RNA transcripts. First-round RT-PCR of the TCR CDR3 relied on the HTBI primer set. MiXCR, applied by TCRdb to the multiplex PCR reads, yields one record per CDR3 protein. The sample has about 550,000 distinct CDR3 sequences, less than 25% seen once. On this clonotype itself: The antigen is undetermined. Since a much larger clone is just one base distant, this may be a read error.

Germline CDR1 and CDR2: LNHDA and SQIVND (reference sequence). Trimming shortened V by 10 bases and J by 10 bases, and 22 bases separated the two germline ends. The CDR3 spans 13 residues. V is TRBV19 and J is TRBJ1-1; the D gene is possibly TRBD1 (6 bases). The TCR comes from a man aged 18 to 30 with Graves' hyperthyroidism. Sequences were obtained from blood. CDR3 region: CATAGGDRKTAFF. Here the CDR3 DNA reads TGTGCCACCGCCGGGGGCGACCGGAAGACAGCTTTCTTT.